The 28 T cell receptor beta chains given below trace back to one sample, sequenced in a study of radiation and T cells in renal cell carcinoma. Sequencing was performed with immunoSEQ multiplex PCR; in TCRdb, only in-frame clones are kept and a portion is missing. The sample consists of 150,000 or so clones, around 89% of them appearing once. Time point in this sample: baseline pretreatment blood. Treatment denoted: 15 Gy SBRT to primary tumor, nephrectomy 4 weeks later. The sample was blood, taken from a patient whose treatment included radiotherapy and nephrectomy. These receptors were obtained from a woman in her 70s with renal cell carcinoma.

The chain couples TRBV19 to TRBJ1-2; D possibly corresponds to TRBD1 (5 bases). The CDR3 loop spans 14 amino acids. The V end was cut by 6 bases, the J end by 6 bases, with 17 bases between. Germline V gives CDR1 LNHDA, CDR2 SQIVND (reference sequence). The CDR3 DNA reads as TGTGCCAGTAGATCCGGACACAGCCTTAATGGCTACACCTTC. Its protein is CASRSGHSLNGYTF.

Only a few counts were recorded for this clone. The rearrangement joins TRBV7-9 to TRBJ2-2, with 7 bases fitting TRBD1. The germline V gene encodes CDR1 SEHNR and CDR2 FQNEAQ (reference sequence). The CDR3 contains 15 residues. The ends lost 5 bases at V and 1 base at J; junction bases unmatched: 4. The DNA of the CDR3 is TGTGCCAGCAGCCCATGGACAGGGAACACCGGGGAGCTGTTTTTT. Translated: CASSPWTGNTGELFF. Full variable domain (rest looked up from reference TRBV7-9 and TRBJ2-2): DTGVSQNPRHKITKRGQNVTFRCDPISEHNRLYWYRQTLGQGPEFLTYFQNEAQLEKSRLLSDRFSAERPKGSFSTLEIQRTEQGDSAMYLCASSPWTGNTGELFFGEGSRLTVL.

The chain combines TRBV6-5 with TRBJ2-7, with TRBD1 identical over 8 bases. This CDR3 contains 15 residues. Germline V CDR1 and CDR2: MNHEY, SVGAGI. V lost 7 bases, J lost 1 base, and 9 bases stayed unmatched. The CDR3 spells CASKATGDRSYEQYF. DNA of the CDR3: TGTGCCAGCAAAGCGACAGGGGATCGTTCCTACGAGCAGTACTTC.

Regarding this clone: Its ends do not fully match the called genes, so a read error is possible. Other nucleotide sequences from this sample produce the same CDR3. This chain uses TRBV5-4 with TRBJ2-3, with D perhaps matching TRBD2 (5 bases). The CDR3 contains 14 residues. CDR1 SGHNT and CDR2 YYREEE come from the germline V gene (reference sequence). The DNA for the CDR3 is TGTGCCAGCAGCTTGACGGCTAGCACCGATACGCAGTATTTT. It translates to CASSLTASTDTQYF.

This clone was seen more than once but under ten times. This sequence joins TRBV7-6 and TRBJ1-3; D gene ambiguous. The germline V gene has CDR1 SGHVS and CDR2 FNYEAQ. The CDR3 length is 14 residues. V was pared by 5 bases and J by 0 bases, with 8 bases between. Here the CDR3 reads CASSPSASGNTIYF. The CDR3 DNA reads as TGTGCCAGCAGCCCGTCAGCCTCTGGAAACACCATATATTTT.

The chain joins TRBV5-4 to TRBJ1-5; perhaps TRBD1 as D (5 bases). This CDR3 spans 14 amino acids. The germline V and J ends were trimmed by 6 bases and 5 bases, with 15 bases remaining between them. Germline V lookup: CDR1 SGHNT, CDR2 YYREEE (reference sequence). The CDR3 bases are TGTGCCAGCACCCCAGGGCCGAAAGATCAGCCCCAGCATTTT. This translates into CASTPGPKDQPQHF.

The rearrangement uses TRBV9 and TRBJ2-2; the match to TRBD2 covers 7 bases. Unmatched junction bases numbered 11, after V lost 5 bases and J lost 1 base. Germline V gene sequence: CDR1 SGDLS, CDR2 YYNGEE. This CDR3 is built from 17 residues. The CDR3 nucleotides are TGTGCCAGCAGTCTCGGGACTACGGGGATGAACACCGGGGAGCTGTTTTTT. It codes for CASSLGTTGMNTGELFF.

This clone was recorded once. The rearrangement uses TRBV5-1 and TRBJ2-1; 8 positions agree with TRBD1. The V segment lost 0 bases and the J segment 7 bases; nucleotides outside the gene matches: 9. The CDR3 contains 16 residues. Germline V gene data show CDR1 as SGHRS and CDR2 as YFSETQ. The CDR3 here is CASSLASQGERNEQFF. DNA for the CDR3: TGCGCCAGCAGCTTGGCCTCACAGGGGGAACGGAATGAGCAGTTCTTC.

The chain recombines TRBV11-3 with TRBJ1-1, with D perhaps matching TRBD1 (5 bases). Per germline, CDR1 SGHNT and CDR2 YENEEA. The CDR3 has 17 residues. Trimming pared 1 base from V and 1 base from J, leaving 16 bases between. DNA for the CDR3: TGTGCCAGCAGCTTAGTTATCACGGACGGGGGGAACACTGAAGCTTTCTTT. Its translation is CASSLVITDGGNTEAFF.

J is TRBJ2-7 and V is TRBV7-2; the match to TRBD2 covers 8 bases. V lost 1 base and J lost 3; bases outside the gene matches: 5. This CDR3 has 15 amino acids. Germline V gene sequence: CDR1 SGHTA, CDR2 FQGNSA. CDR3 protein: CASSLVWRGDYEQYF. In DNA, the CDR3 is TGTGCCAGCAGCTTAGTATGGCGGGGGGACTACGAGCAGTACTTC.

J is TRBJ2-6 and V is TRBV19; D might be TRBD1 (5 bases). The CDR3 consists of 15 residues. The V end lost 6 bases, the J end lost 4 bases, and 13 bases lay between the germline ends. Germline loops: CDR1 LNHDA, CDR2 SQIVND (reference sequence). Here the CDR3 DNA reads TGTGCCAGTAGCCCCCAGGGCACCGGGGCCAACGTCCTGACTTTC. Encoded protein: CASSPQGTGANVLTF.

V gene TRBV6-1 combines with J gene TRBJ2-5, with 13 bases lining up with TRBD2. The CDR3 runs to 16 residues. V was pared by 4 bases and J by 5 bases, with 7 bases of the junction left unmatched. Per germline, CDR1 MNHNS and CDR2 SASEGT. The CDR3 DNA reads TGTGCCAGCAGTGCGAGGACTAGCGGGGGAGATGAGACCCAGTACTTC. Protein product: CASSARTSGGDETQYF.

This chain connects TRBV14 to TRBJ1-1; D possibly corresponds to TRBD1 (6 bases). Trimming pared 2 bases from V and 4 bases from J, leaving 11 bases between. Germline V lookup: CDR1 SGHDN, CDR2 FVKESK. This CDR3 comprises 14 residues. CDR3 DNA sequence: TGTGCCAGCAGCCAAAGGGGGTGGGGCACTGAAGCTTTCTTT. It yields the protein CASSQRGWGTEAFF.

V is TRBV7-9 and J is TRBJ1-2; D remains ambiguous. V was trimmed by 5 bases and J by 1 base, leaving 8 bases between them. CDR3 length: 13 amino acids. Germline V gives CDR1 SEHNR, CDR2 FQNEAQ (reference sequence). The CDR3 DNA reads as TGTGCCAGCAGCCCCCCAAATAACTATGGCTACACCTTC. Its translation is CASSPPNNYGYTF.

V is TRBV28 and J is TRBJ1-5, with D unclear. The CDR3 is made up of 15 amino acids. V was pared by 6 bases and J by 1 base, with 13 bases between. Germline CDR1 reads MDHEN; CDR2 reads SYDVKM. As DNA, the CDR3 is TGTGCCAGCAGAACAGCCATAGGCAGCAATCAGCCCCAGCATTTT. This codes for CASRTAIGSNQPQHF.

V usage is TRBV28 and J usage is TRBJ1-2; the D gene is possibly TRBD1 (6 bases). This CDR3 is built from 13 residues. Trimming pared 7 bases from V and 4 bases from J, leaving 13 bases between. CDR1 and CDR2 (germline): MDHEN, SYDVKM. The CDR3 loop reads CASTLVGGYGYTF. DNA of the CDR3: TGTGCCAGCACCCTAGTAGGGGGCTATGGCTACACCTTC.

J is TRBJ2-4 and V is TRBV5-1, with TRBD2 matching 7 bases. Germline lookup yields CDR1 SGHRS and CDR2 YFSETQ. V lost 0 bases and J lost 3; bases outside the gene matches: 3. CDR3 length equals 15 residues. CDR3 sequence: CASSLASGNKNIQYF. The CDR3 DNA is TGCGCCAGCAGCTTGGCTAGCGGCAACAAAAACATTCAGTACTTC. The complete variable domain, with remaining parts taken from reference TRBV5-1 and TRBJ2-4, reads KAGVTQTPRYLIKTRGQQVTLSCSPISGHRSVSWYQQTPGQGLQFLFEYFSETQRNKGNFPGRFSGRQFSNSRSEMNVSTLELGDSALYLCASSLASGNKNIQYFGAGTRLSVL.

This chain uses TRBV7-2 with TRBJ2-7, with D perhaps matching TRBD2 (7 bases). V lost 1 base and J lost 2, with 12 bases in between. CDR1 is SGHTA, CDR2 FQGNSA, per germline. The CDR3 totals 15 residues. CDR3 amino acids: CASSLEGGETYEQYF. The CDR3 DNA is TGTGCCAGCAGCTTAGAGGGGGGGGAGACCTACGAGCAGTACTTC.

The J gene is TRBJ2-7, the V gene TRBV7-8; 7 nucleotides line up with TRBD2. CDR1 is SGHVS and CDR2 is FQNEAQ in the germline V gene. This CDR3 comprises 14 residues. V lost 3 bases, J lost 2 bases, and 4 bases stayed unmatched. As DNA, the CDR3 is TGTGCCAGCAGCTTTGGGGGGGTTGCCTACGAGCAGTACTTC. Translation gives CASSFGGVAYEQYF.

The chain links TRBV7-3 to TRBJ1-1; D ambiguous. The CDR3 extends over 17 amino acids. Germline CDR1 reads SGHTA; CDR2 reads FQGTGA. With 5 bases removed from V and 4 bases from J, the gap between germline ends came to 23 bases. The CDR3 is CASSPSPNMRASTEAFF. The DNA for the CDR3 is TGTGCCAGCAGCCCCAGCCCGAATATGAGAGCGAGCACTGAAGCTTTCTTT.

The rearrangement links TRBV5-1 to TRBJ1-1; 10 bases are a match to TRBD1. Germline values: CDR1 SGHRS, CDR2 YFSETQ. V dropped 0 bases and J dropped 5; count of bases not matched to a gene: 7. The CDR3 is made up of 16 amino acids. The CDR3 spells CASSLGQGAGGTEAFF. In nucleotides, the CDR3 is TGCGCCAGCAGCTTGGGACAGGGGGCAGGAGGAACTGAAGCTTTCTTT. Combining the CDR3 with reference TRBV5-1 and TRBJ1-1 gives the whole variable domain KAGVTQTPRYLIKTRGQQVTLSCSPISGHRSVSWYQQTPGQGLQFLFEYFSETQRNKGNFPGRFSGRQFSNSRSEMNVSTLELGDSALYLCASSLGQGAGGTEAFFGQGTRLTVV.

This chain connects TRBV6-5 to TRBJ1-4; D gene ambiguous. The CDR3 is 13 residues long. V was trimmed by 10 bases and J by 1 base, leaving 10 bases between them. The V gene's germline CDR1 is MNHEY and CDR2 SVGAGI. For the CDR3, the DNA is TGTGCCACCGGGGTGGAAACTAATGAAAAACTGTTTTTT. It is translated as CATGVETNEKLFF.

This chain joins TRBV29-1 and TRBJ2-3, with 14 bases that match TRBD2. This CDR3 has 13 amino acids. Germline V lookup: CDR1 SQVTM, CDR2 ANQGSEA. V lost 8 bases, J lost 6 bases, and 4 bases stayed unmatched. The chain's CDR3 is CSSRTSGRDTQYF. The CDR3 coding sequence is TGCAGCTCCCGGACTAGCGGGAGGGATACGCAGTATTTT.

The chain joins TRBV30 to TRBJ1-6, with 11 bases identical to TRBD1. This CDR3 spans 15 amino acids. Germline assignment: CDR1 GTSNPN and CDR2 SVGIG (reference sequence). J lost 7 bases, V lost 3 bases, and 5 bases had no gene match. The CDR3 protein is CAWSRRDRGNSPLHF. DNA for the CDR3: TGTGCCTGGAGCCGTCGGGACAGGGGGAATTCACCCCTCCACTTT.

V is TRBV10-3 and J is TRBJ1-1; D possibly corresponds to TRBD1 (5 bases). There are 11 residues in the CDR3. Trimming pared 6 bases from V and 8 bases from J, leaving 10 bases between. From germline, CDR1 is ENHRY and CDR2 SYGVKD. CDR3 DNA sequence: TGTGCCATCAGGAAAGGGGTAGAAGCTTTCTTT. Amino acids: CAIRKGVEAFF.

The rearrangement joins TRBV19 to TRBJ1-2; D not certain. The V end lost 4 bases, the J end lost 3 bases, and 12 bases lay between the germline ends. The V gene's germline CDR1 is LNHDA and CDR2 SQIVND (reference sequence). This CDR3 has 14 amino acids. This CDR3 is CASSRSLRDYGYTF. The CDR3 coding sequence is TGTGCCAGTAGTAGGTCCCTCCGGGACTATGGCTACACCTTC. The full variable domain, its missing parts supplied by reference TRBV19 and TRBJ1-2, is DGGITQSPKYLFRKEGQNVTLSCEQNLNHDAMYWYRQDPGQGLRLIYYSQIVNDFQKGDIAEGYSVSREKKESFPLTVTSAQKNPTAFYLCASSRSLRDYGYTFGSGTRLTVV.

This chain uses TRBV9 with TRBJ2-3; tentatively, D is TRBD2 (5 bases). The V gene's germline CDR1 is SGDLS and CDR2 YYNGEE. V was clipped by 0 bases and J by 1 base, with 9 bases between them. There are 15 residues in the CDR3. CDR3: CASSVAAGGTDTQYF. CDR3 sequence (DNA): TGTGCCAGCAGCGTAGCGGCCGGGGGCACAGATACGCAGTATTTT.

The chain recombines TRBV28 with TRBJ2-2; a weak D match, TRBD1 (6 bases). Germline V gene data show CDR1 as MDHEN and CDR2 as SYDVKM. The CDR3 is made up of 15 amino acids. Trimming shortened V by 3 bases and J by 1 base, and 9 bases separated the two germline ends. The CDR3 spells CASSFPQGNTGELFF. The CDR3 DNA follows: TGTGCCAGCAGTTTCCCACAGGGGAACACCGGGGAGCTGTTTTTT.